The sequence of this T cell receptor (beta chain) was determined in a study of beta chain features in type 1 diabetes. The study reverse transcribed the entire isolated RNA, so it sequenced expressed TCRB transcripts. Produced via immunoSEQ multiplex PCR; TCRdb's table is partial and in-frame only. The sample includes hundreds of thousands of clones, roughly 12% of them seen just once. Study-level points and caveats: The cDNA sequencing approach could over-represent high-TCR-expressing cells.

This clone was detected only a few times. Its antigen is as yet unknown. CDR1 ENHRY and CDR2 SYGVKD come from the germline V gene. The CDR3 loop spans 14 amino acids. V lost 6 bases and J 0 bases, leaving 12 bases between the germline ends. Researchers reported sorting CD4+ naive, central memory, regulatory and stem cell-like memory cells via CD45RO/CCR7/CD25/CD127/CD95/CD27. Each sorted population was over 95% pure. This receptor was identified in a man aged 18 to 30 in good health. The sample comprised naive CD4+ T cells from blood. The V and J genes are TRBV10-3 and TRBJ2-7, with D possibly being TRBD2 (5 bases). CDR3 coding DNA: TGTGCCATCAGGCCAGGACGGGGCTCCTACGAGCAGTACTTC. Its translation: CAIRPGRGSYEQYF.